This TCR beta chain derives from a study of vaccination and CD4 T cells after COVID-19. This CDR3 is 11 amino acids long. Germline CDR1 is SGHVS and CDR2 is FNYEAQ. Trimming shortened V by 6 bases and J by 8 bases, and 7 bases separated the two germline ends. Oncomine TCR Beta short-read sequencing was applied to DNA from cultured CD4+ T cells. TCRdb reprocessed the PCR reads with MiXCR, giving one entry per CDR3 protein. This sample yields over 6,500 distinct CDR3 sequences, of which about three quarters are seen a single time; under 45% belongs to the top ten. The treatment here: approximately 10-day PBMC culture with coronavirus spike peptide pools or control peptides (ViraFEST assay). In the case of this clonotype: The antigen remains unidentified.

The TCR sequence derives from a human donor who had recovered from COVID-19. The sequencing sample was made of CD4+ T cells from blood, cultured in vitro. The chain links TRBV7-6 to TRBJ2-2; D is ambiguous. The DNA of the CDR3 is TGTGCCAGCAGTTTCCGAGGGGAGCTGTTTTTT. Translation gives CASSFRGELFF.